The sequence of this TCR beta chain was determined in a study of cytomegalovirus exposure and HLA in healthy donors. The ends lost 5 bases at V and 5 bases at J; junction bases unmatched: 10. In germline, CDR1 is MGHRA, CDR2 YSYEKL. The CDR3 spans 15 residues. The PCR contained 60 Vbeta and 13 Jbeta primers. Sequencing was performed with immunoSEQ multiplex PCR; in TCRdb, only in-frame clones are kept and a portion is missing. Found here are under 150,000 clones, 60% to 70% of them singletons; the top ten hold over 8.5%. Study results and caveats: In a later analysis, donors in an Asian-associated ancestry cluster reportedly had fewer N-insertions in productive TCRs than the cohort mean. Reported performance of the classifier showed diagnosis of cytomegalovirus status with high specificity and sensitivity.

This clone was seen more than once but under ten times. The target antigen is unknown. This TCR derives from a woman between 40 and 55 years old in good health and CMV-seropositive. Sequencing input: PBMCs. V is TRBV4-1 and J is TRBJ1-2; 8 positions agree with TRBD1. CDR3 loop: CASSIQTGEAYGYTF. The DNA for the CDR3 is TGCGCCAGCAGCATCCAGACAGGGGAGGCATATGGCTACACCTTC.